A selection of T cell receptor beta chains follows, all from one sample in a study of control samples from healthy donors and cancer patients. Using immunoSEQ multiplex PCR, the repertoire was profiled, and TCRdb retains in-frame clones only, with some absent. The data hold 200,000 to 250,000 clones, with just under 95% observed a single time. The sequencing sample was made of blood. These receptors all come from a man aged 45-65 years in good health. The CDR3 runs from the conserved cysteine through the conserved F or W. The order of the fields is J gene, V gene, D gene, clone size, CDR3 protein, CDR3 DNA. A D gene is named only where the DNA matches it firmly. Expanded clones are given a class, and other clones once, few, many or no size at all.

TRBJ2-3	TRBV9	.	.	CASSLQTGDTQYF	TGTGCCAGCAGCCTCCAGACAGGAGATACGCAGTATTTT
TRBJ1-1	TRBV7-2	.	.	CASSLGRFTEAFF	TGTGCCAGCAGCTTAGGAAGGTTCACTGAAGCTTTCTTT
TRBJ1-1	TRBV2	.	.	CAGGRVNTEAFF	TGTGCCGGGGGGAGGGTGAACACTGAAGCTTTCTTT
TRBJ2-7	TRBV27	.	.	CASSLKAGYEQYF	TGTGCCAGCAGTTTAAAGGCTGGATACGAGCAGTACTTC
TRBJ1-4	TRBV28	.	once	CASSSPVSNEKLFF	TGTGCCAGCAGTTCACCGGTTTCTAATGAAAAACTGTTTTTT
TRBJ1-4	TRBV5-1	TRBD1	.	CASSLGQGGMLLEKLFF	TGCGCCAGCAGCTTAGGACAGGGAGGTATGCTGTTAGAAAAACTGTTTTTT
TRBJ1-1	TRBV4-1	TRBD1	.	CASSHTGGMNTEAFF	TGCGCCAGCAGCCATACAGGGGGCATGAACACTGAAGCTTTCTTT
TRBJ2-7	TRBV3-1/TRBV3-2	.	.	CASTQIGPPDSYEQYF	TGTGCCAGCACTCAGATAGGGCCTCCGGACTCCTACGAGCAGTACTTC
TRBJ2-5	TRBV5-1	.	.	CASSWGGPGETQYF	TGCGCCAGCAGCTGGGGGGGCCCAGGTGAGACCCAGTACTTC
TRBJ1-2	TRBV7-9	.	.	CASSLGHGDYGYTF	TGTGCCAGCAGCTTAGGACACGGGGACTATGGCTACACCTTC
TRBJ2-1	TRBV5-1	TRBD2	.	CASRERTSGVPEQFF	TGCGCCAGCAGGGAAAGAACTAGCGGGGTACCTGAGCAGTTCTTC
TRBJ2-3	TRBV6-4	.	few	CASSEGGHDTDTQYF	TGTGCCAGCAGTGAAGGGGGACATGACACAGATACGCAGTATTTT
TRBJ2-2	TRBV10-1	TRBD2	.	CASRGLESGELFF	TGCGCCAGCAGGGGACTAGAGTCCGGGGAGCTGTTTTTT
TRBJ1-6	TRBV5-1	.	.	CASSWDAEGSPLHF	TGCGCCAGCAGCTGGGACGCCGAGGGTTCACCCCTCCACTTT
TRBJ2-3	TRBV12-3/TRBV12-4	TRBD2	.	CASSLLTSGGWYF	TGTGCCAGCAGTTTATTGACTAGCGGGGGTTGGTATTTT
TRBJ1-6	TRBV23-1	.	.	CASSQLEQGSSPLHF	TGCGCCAGCAGTCAATTAGAACAGGGAAGTTCACCCCTCCACTTT
TRBJ1-1	TRBV5-1	.	.	CASSPSRAGNTEAFF	TGCGCCAGCAGCCCTTCCAGGGCAGGGAACACTGAAGCTTTCTTT
TRBJ1-5	TRBV6-1	.	.	CASSEAPGAANQPQHF	TGTGCCAGCAGTGAAGCCCCGGGGGCGGCCAATCAGCCCCAGCATTTT
TRBJ2-5	TRBV7-3	.	once	CASSLGAAETQYF	TGTGCCAGCAGCTTAGGGGCCGCCGAGACCCAGTACTTC
TRBJ1-2	TRBV12-3/TRBV12-4	.	.	CASSLGLAGYTF	TGTGCCAGCAGTCTCGGCCTAGCAGGCTACACCTTC
TRBJ2-1	TRBV14	TRBD2	.	CASSLMVGTSGGAKNEQFF	TGTGCCAGCAGCCTTATGGTCGGGACTAGCGGGGGGGCAAAGAATGAGCAGTTCTTC
TRBJ1-5	TRBV6-5	TRBD1	.	CASRGQGNQPQHF	TGTGCCAGTAGGGGACAGGGCAATCAGCCCCAGCATTTT
TRBJ1-1	TRBV7-2	.	.	CASSFTGTMNTEAFF	TGTGCCAGCAGCTTCACAGGGACCATGAACACTGAAGCTTTCTTT
TRBJ1-1	TRBV19	TRBD1	.	CASSPWTGPNTEAFF	TGTGCCAGTAGTCCCTGGACAGGGCCGAACACTGAAGCTTTCTTT
TRBJ2-7	TRBV5-1	.	.	CASSLDTYSYEQYF	TGCGCCAGCAGCTTGGACACGTATTCCTACGAGCAGTACTTC
TRBJ2-1	TRBV13	.	.	CASSQGRRDNEQFF	TGTGCCAGCAGCCAGGGACGTCGGGACAATGAGCAGTTCTTC
TRBJ1-6	TRBV28	.	.	CASRRTGNSPLHF	TGTGCCAGCAGGCGGACGGGTAATTCACCCCTCCACTTT
TRBJ1-1	TRBV9	.	once	CASSVVGLNTEAFF	TGTGCCAGCAGCGTAGTCGGCCTTAACACTGAAGCTTTCTTT
TRBJ2-2	TRBV19	TRBD1	.	CASSTVTGGGTGELFF	TGTGCCAGTAGTACCGTTACAGGGGGAGGCACCGGGGAGCTGTTTTTT
TRBJ2-2	TRBV11-3	.	.	CASLAFGELTGELFF	TGTGCCAGCCTGGCCTTCGGGGAACTCACCGGGGAGCTGTTTTTT
TRBJ1-2	TRBV10-3	.	.	CAISPRGQNYGYTF	TGTGCCATCAGCCCCCGGGGTCAGAACTATGGCTACACCTTC
TRBJ1-4	TRBV18	.	.	CASSPGIPNEKLFF	TGTGCCAGCTCACCAGGGATTCCTAATGAAAAACTGTTTTTT
TRBJ1-6	TRBV11-2	.	.	CASSSRAPNSPLHF	TGTGCCAGCAGCTCGCGAGCCCCCAATTCACCCCTCCACTTT
TRBJ1-6	TRBV5-4	TRBD1	.	CASSLIGGTYNSPLHF	TGTGCCAGCAGCTTGATAGGGGGCACCTATAATTCACCCCTCCACTTT
TRBJ2-2	TRBV30	.	.	CAWSVGGNTGELFF	TGTGCCTGGTCCGTTGGTGGGAACACCGGGGAGCTGTTTTTT
TRBJ2-7	TRBV28	.	.	CASRLQGSGSYEQYF	TGTGCCAGCAGATTACAGGGCAGCGGCTCCTACGAGCAGTACTTC
TRBJ1-2	TRBV6-5	TRBD1	.	CASSNRQGAGYGYTF	TGTGCCAGCAGTAACCGACAGGGGGCAGGCTATGGCTACACCTTC
TRBJ1-2	TRBV6-6	TRBD1	.	CASSYPGTASYGYTF	TGTGCCAGCAGTTATCCCGGGACAGCCTCATATGGCTACACCTTC
TRBJ2-3	TRBV7-6	TRBD2	once	CASSSGLAGTDTQYF	TGTGCCAGCAGCTCCGGACTAGCGGGCACAGATACGCAGTATTTT
TRBJ2-7	TRBV5-1	.	.	CASSLDSFYEQYF	TGCGCCAGCAGCTTGGACAGTTTCTACGAGCAGTACTTC
TRBJ2-5	TRBV5-1	.	.	CASSLPGQETQYF	TGCGCCAGCAGCTTGCCCGGTCAAGAGACCCAGTACTTC
TRBJ2-1	TRBV3-1/TRBV3-2	TRBD2	.	CASSQGGTSGGYNEQFF	TGTGCCAGCAGCCAAGGCGGGACTAGCGGGGGTTACAATGAGCAGTTCTTC
TRBJ2-3	TRBV7-3	.	.	CASSPAGTDTQYF	TGTGCCAGCAGCCCCGCTGGGACAGATACGCAGTATTTT
TRBJ2-7	TRBV6-5	TRBD1	.	CASMRQGTYEQYF	TGTGCCAGCATGCGACAGGGTACCTACGAGCAGTACTTC
TRBJ1-5	TRBV15	TRBD1	.	CATSSNRGPSPNQPQHF	TGTGCCACCAGCAGCAACAGGGGGCCTTCCCCCAATCAGCCCCAGCATTTT
TRBJ2-2	TRBV24-1	.	.	CATSESVGPTGELFF	TGTGCCACCAGTGAATCGGTAGGCCCCACCGGGGAGCTGTTTTTT
TRBJ2-4	TRBV5-4	.	.	CASSLDVGKNIQYF	TGTGCCAGCAGTTTGGACGTGGGAAAAAACATTCAGTACTTC
TRBJ1-2	TRBV12-3/TRBV12-4	.	.	CASSPGSTYGYTF	TGTGCCAGCAGCCCGGGCTCCACTTATGGCTACACCTTC
TRBJ2-1	TRBV5-6	TRBD2	.	CASSLAFGGYSYNEQFF	TGTGCCAGCAGCTTGGCCTTCGGGGGGTATTCCTACAATGAGCAGTTCTTC
TRBJ2-3	TRBV2	.	.	CASSVLVVTDTQYF	TGTGCCAGCAGTGTATTGGTAGTCACAGATACGCAGTATTTT
TRBJ2-2	TRBV6-5	.	.	CATTAGTRTGELFF	TGTGCCACGACCGCCGGGACCCGCACCGGGGAGCTGTTTTTT
TRBJ2-6	TRBV24-1	.	.	CATSEERHSGANVLTF	TGTGCCACCAGTGAGGAGAGACACTCTGGGGCCAACGTCCTGACTTTC
TRBJ1-2	TRBV6-1	TRBD1	once	CASSETGNYGYTF	TGTGCCAGCAGTGAGACAGGGAACTATGGCTACACCTTC
TRBJ1-2	TRBV27	TRBD1	.	CASSSGQNNRDGYTF	TGTGCCAGCAGTTCGGGACAGAATAACAGAGATGGCTACACCTTC
TRBJ2-5	TRBV11-2	TRBD2	.	CASSSRGVGGREVQETQYF	TGTGCCAGCAGCTCGCGGGGGGTCGGAGGGAGGGAAGTACAAGAGACCCAGTACTTC
TRBJ1-6	TRBV5-1	TRBD1	once	CASSYAGQPTSPLHF	TGCGCCAGCAGCTACGCGGGACAGCCAACTTCACCCCTCCACTTT
TRBJ1-1	TRBV6-5	.	once	CASSPGWVNTEAFF	TGTGCCAGCAGCCCAGGGTGGGTGAACACTGAAGCTTTCTTT
TRBJ1-6	TRBV30	.	.	CAWRQGYNSPLHF	TGTGCCTGGCGTCAGGGTTACAATTCACCCCTCCACTTT
TRBJ1-2	TRBV19	TRBD1	.	CASSTPRTGGWGGYTF	TGTGCCAGTAGTACCCCTAGGACAGGGGGCTGGGGCGGCTACACCTTC